This entry lists 3 T cell receptor beta chains sequenced from one sample in a study of blood T cell repertoires in COVID-19. The method was immunoSEQ multiplex PCR; TCRdb's version includes in-frame clones alone and lacks a portion of them. The sample lists approximately 250,000 clones, over 80% seen once, with roughly 4% in the top ten. Sequenced sample: PBMCs or T cells enriched from blood (not recorded which). These receptors were taken from a woman between 25 and 40 years old with acute COVID-19.

This chain joins TRBV7-9 and TRBJ2-1, with 12 bases that match TRBD2. This CDR3 region has 15 residues. Germline CDR1 and CDR2: SEHNR and FQNEAQ (reference sequence). The ends lost 2 bases at V and 7 bases at J; junction bases unmatched: 3. CDR3 sequence: CASSLLAGGPNEQFF. For the CDR3, the DNA is TGTGCCAGCAGCTTACTAGCGGGAGGGCCTAATGAGCAGTTCTTC.

Here the CDR3 DNA reads TGTGCCACCAGTCCAGGGGATGGGGAAAAACTGTTTTTT. Its translation: CATSPGDGEKLFF. This rearrangement joins TRBV24-1 to TRBJ1-4; D perhaps matches TRBD1 (6 bases). This CDR3 has 13 amino acids. Germline V gene lookup returns CDR1 KGHDR and CDR2 SFDVKD. Trimming shortened V by 6 bases and J by 8 bases, and 12 bases separated the two germline ends.

The chain couples TRBV2 to TRBJ2-7; D gene unclear. The V end was cut by 1 base, the J end by 0 bases, with 7 bases between. Germline assignment: CDR1 SNHLY and CDR2 FYNNEI. The CDR3 totals 14 residues. The chain's CDR3 is CASSEESGSYEQYF. CDR3 bases: TGTGCCAGCAGTGAAGAATCCGGCTCCTACGAGCAGTACTTC.